This T cell receptor (beta chain) was sequenced during a study of blood T cell repertoires in COVID-19. TCRdb keeps only in-frame clones here, not all; method: immunoSEQ multiplex PCR. The sample gives 190,000 or so clones, roughly 82% of which show up once; about 9.7% is in the top ten. The CDR3 contains 16 residues. CDR1 and CDR2 from the germline V gene are SGHDN and FVKESK. Trimming removed 5 bases from V and 2 bases from J, with 19 bases in between. The clonotype was recovered from a woman younger than 45 who had recovered from COVID-19. V gene TRBV14 combines with J gene TRBJ2-7; maybe TRBD2 (6 bases). Material: PBMCs or T cells enriched from blood (not recorded which). CDR3 bases: TGTGCCAGCAGCAACGCCGGGACTCCGGTTCCCTACGAGCAGTACTTC. Translating gives CASSNAGTPVPYEQYF. Full variable domain (outside the CDR3, taken from reference TRBV14 and TRBJ2-7): EAGVTQFPSHSVIEKGQTVTLRCDPISGHDNLYWYRRVMGKEIKFLLHFVKESKQDESGMPNNRFLAERTGGTYSTLKVQPAELEDSGVYFCASSNAGTPVPYEQYFGPGTRLTVT.